This T cell receptor beta chain was sequenced for a study of shared clonotypes between healthy human individuals. CD45RO-negative CD8 cells positively selected for CCR7 made up the naive population, which excluded terminally differentiated effector memory CD45RA+ cells. The V end lost 5 bases, the J end lost 0 bases, and 16 bases lay between the germline ends. The CDR3 sequence is 16 residues long. Germline loops: CDR1 MNHNY, CDR2 SVGAGI (reference sequence). Measured with immunoSEQ multiplex PCR; TCRdb has only the in-frame clones, and not every one. The repertoire holds more than 550,000 clones, with about 90% as singletons.

Sample: naive CD8+ T cells sorted from blood. The chain combines TRBV6-6 with TRBJ2-5; D is possibly TRBD1 (6 bases). This sequence was found in a young man in good health. The chain's CDR3 is CASSPDRGQNQETQYF. DNA of the CDR3: TGTGCCAGCAGTCCCGACCGAGGACAGAACCAAGAGACCCAGTACTTC.